A selection of T cell receptor beta chains follows, all from one sample in a study of naive and memory T cell subsets. From the UMI-ligation and nested PCR reads, TCRdb called clonotypes with MiXCR, one entry per CDR3 protein. The sample records 150,000 or so distinct CDR3 sequences, approximately 24% being singletons. The sample was naive CD4+ T cells from blood. The receptors come from a human donor in good health. The CDR3 runs from the conserved cysteine through the conserved F or W.

TRBV30 | CACTSWGRGHTDTQYF
TRBV5-1 | CASSLSGGKNIQYF
TRBV12-3/TRBV12-4 | CASSLPPLAYNEQFF
TRBV5-1 | CASSLPGAETQYF
TRBV19 | CASSFQGDTEAFF
TRBV12-3/TRBV12-4 | CASSPRRELYEQYF
TRBV7-9 | CASSLRQGEAFF
TRBV20-1 | CSAYRGVTDTQYF
TRBV20-1 | CSVRDSYEQYF
TRBV20-1 | CSAGRQGSYEQYF
TRBV20-1 | CSAEDRGQNYGYTF
TRBV4-3 | CASSQDGRDFEQYF
TRBV3-1 | CASSAASWETQYF
TRBV7-9 | CASSLAQDEQYF